This T cell receptor (beta chain) derives from a study of human T cells and chemical hapten exposure. The time point: patch test 2, 6 weeks after DPC sensitization. Treatment indicated: therapeutic diphenylcyclopropenone sensitization with weekly scalp DPC. This CDR3 comprises 13 residues. The V end was cut by 5 bases, the J end by 5 bases, with 13 bases between. Germline values: CDR1 ENHRY, CDR2 SYGVKD. TCRdb itself ran the RACE reads through MiXCR, one entry per CDR3 protein. The sample has about 69,000 distinct CDR3 sequences, about a tenth seen once. This clonotype was seen repeatedly, ten times or more.

This clonotype was obtained from a woman aged 50 to 60 with alopecia areata. Some clones in this sample may be carry-over from other donors' samples. V usage is TRBV10-3 and J usage is TRBJ2-7; the D is unclear. The specimen was whole blood, collected in connection with sensitization to the hapten diphenylcyclopropenone (DPC). CDR3 in amino acids: CAISPWRLDEQYF. Written as DNA, the CDR3 is TGTGCCATCAGTCCATGGCGTCTGGACGAGCAGTACTTC.